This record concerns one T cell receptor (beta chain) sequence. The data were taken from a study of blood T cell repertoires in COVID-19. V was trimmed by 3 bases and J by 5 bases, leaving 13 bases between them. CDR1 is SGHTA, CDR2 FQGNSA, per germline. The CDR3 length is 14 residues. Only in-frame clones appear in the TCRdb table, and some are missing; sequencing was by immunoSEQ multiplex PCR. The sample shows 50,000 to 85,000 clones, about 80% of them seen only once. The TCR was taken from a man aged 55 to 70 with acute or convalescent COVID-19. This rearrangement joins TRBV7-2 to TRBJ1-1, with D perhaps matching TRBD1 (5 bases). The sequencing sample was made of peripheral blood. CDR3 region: CASSLGGSQTEAFF. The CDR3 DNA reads TGTGCCAGCAGCTTGGGGGGGTCACAAACTGAAGCTTTCTTT.